A selection of T cell receptor beta chains follows, all from one sample in a study of blood T cell repertoires in COVID-19. The protocol was immunoSEQ multiplex PCR, while the TCRdb copy is restricted to in-frame clones and leaves out a portion. The sample has tens of thousands of clones, more than 75% seen once. The sequenced material came from peripheral blood. These receptors were obtained from a human donor in a cohort sampled during active COVID-19. The CDR3 runs from the conserved cysteine through the conserved F or W. A D gene is named only where the DNA matches it firmly. A clone size is listed for some rows: how often the clone was seen (once, few, many), or a class if it is expanded.

abundance: NA; j_gene: TRBJ1-5; d_gene: NA; v_gene: TRBV2; CDR3aa: CASSLASGGQPQHF; CDR3nt: TGTGCCAGCAGCTTAGCGAGCGGGGGCCAGCCCCAGCATTTT
abundance: NA; j_gene: TRBJ1-3; d_gene: NA; v_gene: TRBV5-4; CDR3aa: CASSLVGARTSGNTIYF; CDR3nt: TGTGCCAGCAGCTTGGTTGGGGCCAGAACCTCTGGAAACACCATATATTTT
abundance: few; j_gene: TRBJ2-1; d_gene: NA; v_gene: TRBV30; CDR3aa: CAWKVQGYGQFF; CDR3nt: TGTGCCTGGAAGGTCCAGGGTTACGGGCAGTTCTTC
abundance: once; j_gene: TRBJ2-5; d_gene: TRBD2; v_gene: TRBV3-1/TRBV3-2; CDR3aa: CASSQRTSGETQYF; CDR3nt: TGTGCCAGCAGCCAGAGGACTAGCGGGGAGACCCAGTACTTC
abundance: NA; j_gene: TRBJ2-3; d_gene: TRBD2; v_gene: TRBV7-6; CDR3aa: CASSSRTRSNTQYF; CDR3nt: TGTGCCAGCAGCTCCCGGACTAGAAGTAATACGCAGTATTTT
abundance: NA; j_gene: TRBJ2-7; d_gene: TRBD2; v_gene: TRBV4-1; CDR3aa: CASSQANSGFSYEQYF; CDR3nt: TGCGCCAGCAGCCAAGCCAATAGCGGGTTCTCCTACGAGCAGTACTTC
abundance: NA; j_gene: TRBJ1-3; d_gene: NA; v_gene: TRBV3-1/TRBV3-2; CDR3aa: CASSQVPGSSGNTIYF; CDR3nt: TGTGCCAGCAGCCAAGTGCCGGGATCCTCTGGAAACACCATATATTTT
abundance: NA; j_gene: TRBJ2-1; d_gene: NA; v_gene: TRBV12-3/TRBV12-4; CDR3aa: CASSLIREQFF; CDR3nt: TGTGCCAGCAGTCTAATCCGGGAGCAGTTCTTC
abundance: NA; j_gene: TRBJ2-2; d_gene: TRBD1; v_gene: TRBV7-9; CDR3aa: CASSLGQGAWAGELFF; CDR3nt: TGTGCCAGCAGCTTAGGACAGGGGGCATGGGCCGGGGAGCTGTTTTTT
abundance: NA; j_gene: TRBJ1-6; d_gene: NA; v_gene: TRBV7-3; CDR3aa: CASSPNNNSPLHF; CDR3nt: TGTGCCAGCAGCCCCAACAATAATTCACCCCTCCACTTT
abundance: NA; j_gene: TRBJ1-1; d_gene: NA; v_gene: TRBV5-1; CDR3aa: CASSLQGPEAFF; CDR3nt: TGCGCCAGCAGCTTACAGGGACCTGAAGCTTTCTTT
abundance: NA; j_gene: TRBJ1-2; d_gene: NA; v_gene: TRBV2; CDR3aa: CASSEGGRGNYGYTF; CDR3nt: TGTGCCAGCAGTGAAGGTGGCAGGGGAAACTATGGCTACACCTTC